This TCR beta chain emerged from a study of Graves' ophthalmopathy and Graves' hyperthyroidism. Beta-chain TCR CDR3 regions were amplified from RNA transcripts. An opening RT-PCR round employed HTBI primers and preceded a second-round multiplex PCR. TCRdb used MiXCR to reprocess the multiplex PCR reads, holding one entry per CDR3 protein. The sample holds approximately 500,000 distinct CDR3 sequences, about an eighth seen once. Exclusion applied to patients with other autoimmune diseases, uncontrolled infections, pregnancy or lactation. Diagnosis relied on clinical symptoms, serum thyroxine, TRAb, thyroid ultrasound and orbital computed tomography. PBMCs were isolated from a roughly 9.6 ml sample of fresh peripheral blood. Concerning this clonotype: Antigen specificity is unknown. One base away lies a much larger clone, so this may be a sequencing read error.

Findings and caveats of the study: Blood was where most expanded thyroid clonotypes above 0.001 frequency also turned up.

Germline CDR1 SGHRS, CDR2 YFSETQ. The germline V and J ends were trimmed by 10 bases and 1 base, with 9 bases remaining between them. CDR3 size: 13 residues. The specimen was blood. This receptor was obtained from a woman aged 25 to 45 with Graves' ophthalmopathy. The rearrangement joins TRBV5-1 to TRBJ2-6; D gene uncertain. CDR3 bases: TGCGCCTGCCGCTGGTCTGGGGCCAACGTCCTGACTTTC. Translated: CACRWSGANVLTF.